This is a list of T cell receptor beta chains from one sample in a study of CD8 T cells in ankylosing spondylitis. Each CDR3 protein is one row after TCRdb ran MiXCR on the 5' RACE reads. In the table there are 200,000 to 250,000 distinct CDR3 sequences, around 19% of which are singletons. The sample was blood, either unsorted or a sorted T cell fraction (not recorded which). These receptors were collected from a male donor with ankylosing spondylitis. The CDR3 runs from the conserved cysteine through the conserved F or W. Each record gives: V gene, clone size, D gene, J gene, CDR3 protein, CDR3 DNA. D genes are given only for firm matches. Clone size is not always given. Where it is, it says once, few, many or a class for expanded clones.

>TRBV12-5|few|.|TRBJ1-6
CASGKAGQYYNSPLHF
TGTGCTAGTGGAAAGGCTGGACAGTACTATAATTCACCCCTCCACTTT
>TRBV28|.|TRBD1|TRBJ1-1
CASSSGGGFVEAFF
TGTGCCAGCAGTTCAGGGGGCGGGTTTGTAGAAGCTTTCTTT
>TRBV3-1|many|TRBD2|TRBJ2-2
CASSGSLAGERTGELFF
TGTGCCAGCAGTGGATCTCTAGCGGGGGAACGAACCGGGGAGCTGTTTTTT
>TRBV29-1|many|.|TRBJ1-6
CSVVQGRQYSPLHF
TGCAGCGTAGTACAGGGACGTCAGTATTCACCCCTCCACTTT
>TRBV9|.|.|TRBJ1-2
CASSKGGGYTF
TGTGCCAGCAGCAAAGGAGGTGGCTACACCTTC
>TRBV5-6|.|.|TRBJ2-7
CASSLGPAYEQYF
TGTGCCAGCAGCTTGGGACCAGCGTACGAGCAGTACTTC
>TRBV27|.|TRBD1|TRBJ2-7
CASSSGTGPYEQYF
TGTGCCAGCAGTTCTGGGACAGGGCCCTACGAGCAGTACTTC
>TRBV6-2/TRBV6-3|few|.|TRBJ1-5
CASSYMVYSNQPQHF
TGTGCCAGCAGTTATATGGTATATAGCAATCAGCCCCAGCATTTT
>TRBV6-1|few|.|TRBJ2-5
CATILGTQYF
TGTGCCACAATATTGGGGACCCAGTACTTC
>TRBV9|many|TRBD1|TRBJ2-5
CASSVGQGVMETQYF
TGTGCCAGCAGCGTCGGACAGGGGGTAATGGAGACCCAGTACTTC
>TRBV4-2|.|TRBD2|TRBJ2-1
CASSQEEGGGATLF
TGTGCCAGCAGCCAAGAAGAGGGCGGGGGGGCCACCCTCTTC
>TRBV3-1|many|TRBD2|TRBJ2-5
CASSPGLDYGETQYF
TGTGCCAGCAGCCCGGGACTAGATTACGGAGAGACCCAGTACTTC
>TRBV29-1|.|TRBD1|TRBJ1-2
CSVYGAGTVNYGYTF
TGCAGCGTCTACGGGGCCGGGACAGTTAACTATGGCTACACCTTC
>TRBV12-3/TRBV12-4|many|.|TRBJ1-6
CASSYWVGNSPLHF
TGTGCCAGCAGTTACTGGGTCGGTAATTCACCCCTCCACTTT
>TRBV7-8|few|.|TRBJ1-1
CASSLPGSYTEAFF
TGTGCCAGCAGCTTACCCGGCTCTTACACTGAAGCTTTCTTT
>TRBV5-1|few|.|TRBJ2-7
CASSSVGILEQYF
TGCGCCAGCAGCTCGGTGGGGATATTGGAGCAGTACTTC